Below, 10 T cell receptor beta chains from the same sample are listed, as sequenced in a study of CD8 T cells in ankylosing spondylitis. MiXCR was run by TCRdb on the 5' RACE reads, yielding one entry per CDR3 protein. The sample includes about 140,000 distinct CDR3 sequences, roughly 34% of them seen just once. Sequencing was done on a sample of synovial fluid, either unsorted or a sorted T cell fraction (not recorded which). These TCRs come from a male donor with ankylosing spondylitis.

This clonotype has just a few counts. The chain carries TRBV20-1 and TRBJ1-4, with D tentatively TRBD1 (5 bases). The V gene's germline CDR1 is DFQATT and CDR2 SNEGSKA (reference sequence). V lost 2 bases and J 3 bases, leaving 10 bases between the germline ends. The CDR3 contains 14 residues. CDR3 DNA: TGCAGTGCTAGATGGGCAGGGTCTAATGAAAAACTGTTTTTT. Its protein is CSARWAGSNEKLFF.

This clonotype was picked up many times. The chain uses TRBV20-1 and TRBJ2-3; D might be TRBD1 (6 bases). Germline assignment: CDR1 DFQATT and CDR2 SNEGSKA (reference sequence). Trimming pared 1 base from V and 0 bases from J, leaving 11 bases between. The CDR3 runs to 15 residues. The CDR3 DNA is TGCAGTGCTAGAGGCTCGACAGGAAGCACAGATACGCAGTATTTT. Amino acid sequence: CSARGSTGSTDTQYF.

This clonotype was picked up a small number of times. CDR3 nucleotide sequence: TGTGCCAGCAGTGAACACACATCAGGGAAGTACAATTCAATTAACACTGAAGCTTTCTTT. Its protein product is CASSEHTSGKYNSINTEAFF. The V call is TRBV2, the J call TRBJ1-1; D perhaps matches TRBD1 (5 bases). The CDR3 is 20 amino acids. Germline CDR1 and CDR2: SNHLY and FYNNEI. Trimming stripped 2 bases from V and 2 bases from J, with 27 bases between.

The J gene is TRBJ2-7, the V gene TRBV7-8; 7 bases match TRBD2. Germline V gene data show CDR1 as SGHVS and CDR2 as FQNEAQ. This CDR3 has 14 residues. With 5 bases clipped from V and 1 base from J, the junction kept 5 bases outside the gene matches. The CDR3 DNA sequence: TGTGCCAGCAGCCCATGGGGGGGGTCCTACGAGCAGTACTTC. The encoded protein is CASSPWGGSYEQYF.

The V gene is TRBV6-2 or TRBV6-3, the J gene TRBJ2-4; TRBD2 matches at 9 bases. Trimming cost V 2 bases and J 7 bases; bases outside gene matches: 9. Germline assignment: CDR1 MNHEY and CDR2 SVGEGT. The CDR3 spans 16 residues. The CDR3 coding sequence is TGTGCCAGCAGTTACCTACACGGGACTAGCTTGAACATTCAGTACTTC. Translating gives CASSYLHGTSLNIQYF.

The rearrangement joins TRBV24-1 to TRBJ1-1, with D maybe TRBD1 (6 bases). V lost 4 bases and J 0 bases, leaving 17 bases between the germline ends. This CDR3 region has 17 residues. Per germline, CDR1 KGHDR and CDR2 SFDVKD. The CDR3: CATSELTDGQMNTEAFF. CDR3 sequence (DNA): TGTGCCACCAGTGAGCTCACGGATGGACAGATGAACACTGAAGCTTTCTTT.

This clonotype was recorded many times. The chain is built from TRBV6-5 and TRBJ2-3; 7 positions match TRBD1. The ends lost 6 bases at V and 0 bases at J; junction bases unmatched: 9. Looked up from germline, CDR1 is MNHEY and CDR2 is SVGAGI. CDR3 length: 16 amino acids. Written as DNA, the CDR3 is TGTGCCAGCAGCCGTACAGGGGTAGGGAGCACAGATACGCAGTATTTT. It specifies CASSRTGVGSTDTQYF.

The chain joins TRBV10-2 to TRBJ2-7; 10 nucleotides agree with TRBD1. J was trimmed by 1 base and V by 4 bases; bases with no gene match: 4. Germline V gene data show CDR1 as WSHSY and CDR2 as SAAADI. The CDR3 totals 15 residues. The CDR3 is CASSVRQGASYEQYF. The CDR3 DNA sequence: TGCGCCAGCAGTGTCAGACAGGGGGCGTCCTACGAGCAGTACTTC.

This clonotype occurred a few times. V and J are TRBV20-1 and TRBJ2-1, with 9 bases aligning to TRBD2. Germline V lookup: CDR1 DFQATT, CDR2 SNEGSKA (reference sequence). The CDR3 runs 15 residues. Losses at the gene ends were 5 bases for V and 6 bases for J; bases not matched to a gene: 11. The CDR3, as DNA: TGCAGTGCTTCCGAGGGCGGGAGGGCCGGCAATGAGCAGTTCTTC. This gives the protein CSASEGGRAGNEQFF.

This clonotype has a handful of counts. CDR3 sequence: CSARGARGQEGYGYTF. CDR3 sequence (DNA): TGCAGTGCTAGAGGGGCCCGCGGGCAGGAAGGCTATGGCTACACCTTC. The chain recombines TRBV20-1 with TRBJ1-2; D remains unclear. Germline V gene sequence: CDR1 DFQATT, CDR2 SNEGSKA (reference sequence). Trimming stripped 1 base from V and 4 bases from J, with 19 bases between. The length of the CDR3 is 16 residues.